A single sample gave rise to the 21 T cell receptor beta chains below, sequenced in a study of early T cells in non-severe SARS-CoV-2 infection. TCRdb reprocessed the 5' RACE reads via MiXCR and lists one record per CDR3 protein. The sample shows more than 40,000 distinct CDR3 sequences, roughly 4.2% of them seen only once. The specimen sequenced was whole blood. The receptors were gathered from an adult who was a healthcare worker with PCR-confirmed SARS-CoV-2 infection or an uninfected control (not recorded which).

There are many counts of this clonotype. The chain carries TRBV3-1 and TRBJ2-7; the D is unclear. The ends were cut back, 3 bases at V and 5 bases at J, with 14 bases in the middle. CDR1 and CDR2 (germline): LGHDT, YNNKEL (reference sequence). The CDR3 loop spans 14 amino acids. CDR3: CASSHRFGVHEQYF. CDR3 sequence (DNA): TGTGCCAGCAGCCACCGGTTTGGGGTCCACGAGCAGTACTTC.

This clonotype was counted ten times or more. This chain connects TRBV20-1 to TRBJ1-1, with 7 nucleotides matching TRBD1. Germline lookup yields CDR1 DFQATT and CDR2 SNEGSKA (reference sequence). The J segment lost 1 base and the V segment lost 3 bases, leaving 17 bases of the junction unmatched. There are 18 residues in the CDR3. The CDR3 coding sequence is TGCAGTGCTAGGGCGCCTTCGGGACAGAGGGCCAAGAACACTGAAGCTTTCTTT. Amino acids: CSARAPSGQRAKNTEAFF.

At least ten counts were recorded for this clonotype. This rearrangement joins TRBV12-3 or TRBV12-4 to TRBJ2-5, with 9 bases fitting TRBD2. This CDR3 contains 14 residues. Trimming cost V 4 bases and J 5 bases; bases outside gene matches: 5. The CDR3 loop is CASSYGGGVETQYF. The CDR3 region has the DNA TGTGCCAGCAGTTATGGCGGGGGGGTGGAGACCCAGTACTTC.

This clonotype was seen repeatedly, ten times or more. This sequence joins TRBV7-3 and TRBJ2-2, with a weak D call TRBD2 (5 bases). Germline V gene lookup returns CDR1 SGHTA and CDR2 FQGTGA. V dropped 0 bases and J dropped 6 bases, with 17 bases sitting between them. CDR3 size: 17 residues. CDR3 bases: TGTGCCAGCAGCTTAACGGTTATCGGGGTAGGGTCCGGGGAGCTGTTTTTT. It codes for CASSLTVIGVGSGELFF.

This clonotype showed up many times. The chain links TRBV3-1 to TRBJ2-2; 7 bases are shared with TRBD1. The CDR3 has 15 amino acids. The germline CDR1 and CDR2 sequences are LGHDT and YNNKEL (reference sequence). Germline trimming cut 2 bases from V and 4 bases from J; bases unmatched to any gene: 4. The CDR3 nucleotides read TGTGCCAGCAGCCAACGGGACAGACCCACCGGGGAGCTGTTTTTT. It is translated as CASSQRDRPTGELFF.

This clonotype has at least ten counts. CDR3 in DNA: TGTGCCAGCAGTTTCCCACCTGGGGAGCAGTTCTTC. Translating gives CASSFPPGEQFF. The chain links TRBV12-3 or TRBV12-4 to TRBJ2-1; the D is unclear. V gave up 3 bases and J gave up 10 bases, with 10 bases separating them. The CDR3 covers 12 residues.

This clonotype was observed many times. This chain uses TRBV7-2 with TRBJ2-5; weak D call: TRBD1 (5 bases). Between the trimmed V and J ends, which lost 1 base and 4 bases, there was a span of 10 bases. This CDR3 has 14 amino acids. CDR1 and CDR2 (germline): SGHTA, FQGNSA. The CDR3 loop is CASSLVQGSETQYF. In DNA form, the CDR3 reads TGTGCCAGCAGCTTAGTTCAGGGTTCAGAGACCCAGTACTTC.

This clonotype was observed at least ten times. The chain carries TRBV10-3 and TRBJ1-1, with no clear D. Germline CDR1 reads ENHRY; CDR2 reads SYGVKD. There are 16 residues in the CDR3. V was trimmed by 1 base and J by 0 bases, leaving 12 bases between them. The CDR3: CAISEWEGGMNTEAFF. The CDR3, as DNA: TGTGCCATCAGTGAGTGGGAGGGTGGGATGAACACTGAAGCTTTCTTT.

There are many counts of this clonotype. The chain is built from TRBV27 and TRBJ2-5, with D tentatively TRBD1 (6 bases). Trimming cost V 6 bases and J 7 bases, with 18 bases left between them. CDR3 size: 14 residues. The germline V gene encodes CDR1 MNHEY and CDR2 SMNVEV (reference sequence). The CDR3 region is CASRAGAMAGTQYF. The CDR3 DNA sequence: TGTGCCAGCAGGGCAGGGGCGATGGCAGGGACCCAGTACTTC.

Here the CDR3 DNA reads TGTGCCAGCAGCTCCGTTAAAAACATTCAGTACTTC. Translating gives CASSSVKNIQYF. V usage is TRBV11-2 and J usage is TRBJ2-4, with unresolved D. Germline CDR1 and CDR2: SGHAT and FQNNGV. The CDR3 extends over 12 amino acids. V lost 4 bases, J lost 4 bases, and 5 bases lay in between.

This clonotype was recorded at least ten times. The rearrangement links TRBV7-2 to TRBJ2-7; 8 nucleotides line up with TRBD1. V dropped 0 bases and J dropped 5; count of bases not matched to a gene: 6. Germline V gives CDR1 SGHTA, CDR2 FQGNSA. The CDR3 runs 15 residues. The DNA for the CDR3 is TGTGCCAGCAGCTTAGCTTGGACAGGGACCGACGAGCAGTACTTC. Protein product: CASSLAWTGTDEQYF.

This clonotype came up many times. This chain uses TRBV6-5 with TRBJ1-4; 10 positions agree with TRBD1. The CDR3 extends over 15 amino acids. Germline V CDR1 and CDR2: MNHEY, SVGAGI. V was clipped by 6 bases and J by 10 bases; unmatched bases: 11. The DNA for the CDR3 is TGTGCCAGCAGAAAGACCCGGGACAGGGGCCTAAAACTGTTTTTT. Residues: CASRKTRDRGLKLFF.

The rearrangement links TRBV7-9 to TRBJ2-1; 8 bases map to TRBD1. CDR3 length: 15 residues. V lost 6 bases, J lost 7 bases, and 11 bases stayed unmatched. Germline loops: CDR1 SEHNR, CDR2 FQNEAQ (reference sequence). This CDR3 is CASRPAGTGRNEQFF. The CDR3 bases are TGTGCCAGCAGGCCCGCCGGGACAGGAAGGAATGAGCAGTTCTTC.

This clonotype occurred many times. CDR3: CASIAWWEAFF. CDR3 bases: TGTGCCAGTATTGCGTGGTGGGAAGCTTTCTTT. The chain is built from TRBV19 and TRBJ1-1; no firm D call. The V gene's germline CDR1 is LNHDA and CDR2 SQIVND (reference sequence). The CDR3 has 11 amino acids. The V gene lost 7 bases and the J gene lost 8 bases, with 11 bases spanning the gap.

V is TRBV4-2 and J is TRBJ2-7; no clear D gene. V was trimmed by 2 bases and J by 7 bases, leaving 18 bases between them. The germline gives CDR1 LGHNA, CDR2 YNFKEQ. The CDR3 is 15 residues long. Written as DNA, the CDR3 is TGTGCCAGCAGCCAACAGCCCCCTTACCAAGGGGAGCAGTACTTC. Translation gives CASSQQPPYQGEQYF.

The chain couples TRBV7-8 to TRBJ1-1; 7 bases agree with TRBD1. V lost 5 bases to trimming and J lost 3 bases; unmatched junction nucleotides: 12. Germline V lookup: CDR1 SGHVS, CDR2 FQNEAQ. CDR3 length equals 16 residues. The CDR3: CASSPRQGQKHTEAFF. DNA for the CDR3: TGTGCCAGCAGCCCACGACAGGGCCAGAAACACACTGAAGCTTTCTTT.

There are many counts of this clonotype. The V and J genes are TRBV6-4 and TRBJ1-2, with D unresolved. Trimming pared 3 bases from V and 0 bases from J, leaving 14 bases between. Germline V gene sequence: CDR1 MRHNA, CDR2 SNTAGT. This CDR3 region has 16 residues. CDR3 bases: TGTGCCAGCAGTGAAACCGCGCGGCCTGCTAACTATGGCTACACCTTC. Residues: CASSETARPANYGYTF.

This clonotype was detected many times. V usage is TRBV7-9 and J usage is TRBJ2-3, with 10 bases identical to TRBD2. From germline, CDR1 is SEHNR and CDR2 FQNEAQ (reference sequence). Trimming at V came to 1 base and at J to 4 bases, leaving 8 bases not matched to a gene. CDR3 length: 17 residues. CDR3 amino acids: CASSLEYSGRAADTQYF. In DNA, the CDR3 is TGTGCCAGCAGCTTAGAGTACAGCGGGAGGGCCGCAGATACGCAGTATTTT. Drawing the rest from reference TRBV7-9 and TRBJ2-3, the complete variable domain is DTGVSQNPRHKITKRGQNVTFRCDPISEHNRLYWYRQTLGQGPEFLTYFQNEAQLEKSRLLSDRFSAERPKGSFSTLEIQRTEQGDSAMYLCASSLEYSGRAADTQYFGPGTRLTVL.

This clonotype was counted only a few times. The chain joins TRBV9 to TRBJ2-2, with D possibly being TRBD2 (6 bases). Trimming pared 2 bases from V and 5 bases from J, leaving 10 bases between. The CDR3 length is 14 residues. Germline-derived CDR1 and CDR2 are SGDLS and YYNGEE. The DNA of the CDR3 is TGTGCCAGCAGCGTTTTCCGGGGGACCGGGGAGCTGTTTTTT. Translation: CASSVFRGTGELFF.

This clonotype was picked up many times. V gene TRBV7-3 combines with J gene TRBJ1-1; D gene unclear. Germline V gives CDR1 SGHTA, CDR2 FQGTGA. CDR3 length: 13 amino acids. Deletions cut 3 bases from V and 0 bases from J, with 5 bases between. CDR3 bases: TGTGCCAGCAGCTTGCATGTGAACACTGAAGCTTTCTTT. It translates to CASSLHVNTEAFF.

There are many counts of this clonotype. V is TRBV12-3 or TRBV12-4 and J is TRBJ1-6, with 9 bases fitting TRBD1. The CDR3 is made up of 16 amino acids. V shed 5 bases, J shed 7 bases, and the junction held 9 bases outside the gene matches. CDR3 region: CASSPGQGWTNSPLHF. DNA of the CDR3: TGTGCCAGCAGTCCTGGACAGGGGTGGACCAATTCACCCCTCCACTTT.